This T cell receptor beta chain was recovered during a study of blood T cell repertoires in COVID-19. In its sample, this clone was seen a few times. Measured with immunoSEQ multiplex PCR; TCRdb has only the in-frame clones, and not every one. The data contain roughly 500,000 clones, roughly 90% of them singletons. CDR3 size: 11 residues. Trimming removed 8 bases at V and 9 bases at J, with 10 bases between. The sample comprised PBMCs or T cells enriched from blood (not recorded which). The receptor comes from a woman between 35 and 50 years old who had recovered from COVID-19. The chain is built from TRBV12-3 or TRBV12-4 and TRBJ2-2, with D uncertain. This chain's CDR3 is CASPLGRELFF. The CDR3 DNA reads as TGTGCCAGCCCCCTCGGTCGGGAGCTGTTTTTT.